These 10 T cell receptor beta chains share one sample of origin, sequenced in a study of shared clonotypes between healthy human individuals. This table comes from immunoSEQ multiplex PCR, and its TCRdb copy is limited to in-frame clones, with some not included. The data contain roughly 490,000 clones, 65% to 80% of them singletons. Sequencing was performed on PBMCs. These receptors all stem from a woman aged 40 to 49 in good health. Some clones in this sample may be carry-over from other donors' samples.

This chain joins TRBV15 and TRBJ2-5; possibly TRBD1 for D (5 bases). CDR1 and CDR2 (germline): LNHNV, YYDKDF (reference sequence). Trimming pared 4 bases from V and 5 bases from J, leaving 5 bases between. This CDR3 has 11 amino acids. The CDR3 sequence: CATSKGETQYF. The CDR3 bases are TGTGCCACCAGCAAGGGGGAGACCCAGTACTTC.

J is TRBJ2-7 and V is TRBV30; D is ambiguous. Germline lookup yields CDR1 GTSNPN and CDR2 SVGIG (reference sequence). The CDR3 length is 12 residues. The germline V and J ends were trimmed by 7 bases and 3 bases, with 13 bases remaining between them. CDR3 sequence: CASQTGGYEQYF. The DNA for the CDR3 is TGTGCCTCCCAGACGGGCGGCTACGAGCAGTACTTC.

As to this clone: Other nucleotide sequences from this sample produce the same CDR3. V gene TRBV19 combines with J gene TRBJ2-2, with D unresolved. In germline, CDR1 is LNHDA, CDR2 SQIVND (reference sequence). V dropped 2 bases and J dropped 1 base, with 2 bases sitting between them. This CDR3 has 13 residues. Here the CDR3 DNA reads TGTGCCAGTAGTATACTGAACACCGGGGAGCTGTTTTTT. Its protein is CASSILNTGELFF.

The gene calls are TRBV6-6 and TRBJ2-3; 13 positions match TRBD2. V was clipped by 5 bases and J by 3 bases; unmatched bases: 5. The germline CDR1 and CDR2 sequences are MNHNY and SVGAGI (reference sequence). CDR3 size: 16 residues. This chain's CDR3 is CASSNRLAGGTDTQYF. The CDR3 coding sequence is TGTGCCAGCAGTAACCGACTAGCGGGAGGTACAGATACGCAGTATTTT.

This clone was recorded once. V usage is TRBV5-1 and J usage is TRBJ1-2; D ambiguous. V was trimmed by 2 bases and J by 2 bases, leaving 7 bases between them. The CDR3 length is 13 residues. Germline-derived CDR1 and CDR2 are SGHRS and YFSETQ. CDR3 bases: TGCGCCAGCAGCTTATCGTCCAACTATGGCTACACCTTC. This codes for CASSLSSNYGYTF.

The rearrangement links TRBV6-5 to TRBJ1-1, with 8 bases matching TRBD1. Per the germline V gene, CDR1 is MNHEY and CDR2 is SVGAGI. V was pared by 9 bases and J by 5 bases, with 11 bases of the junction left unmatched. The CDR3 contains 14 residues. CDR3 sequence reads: CASFPTGVETEAFF. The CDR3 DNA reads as TGTGCCAGTTTTCCGACAGGGGTTGAAACTGAAGCTTTCTTT.

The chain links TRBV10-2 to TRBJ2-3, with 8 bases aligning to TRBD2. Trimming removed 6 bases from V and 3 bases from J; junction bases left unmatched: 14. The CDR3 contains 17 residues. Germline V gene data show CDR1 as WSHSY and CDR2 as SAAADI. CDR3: CASSGWVAGGSTDTQYF. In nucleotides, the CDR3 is TGCGCCAGCAGCGGATGGGTCGCGGGAGGAAGTACAGATACGCAGTATTTT.

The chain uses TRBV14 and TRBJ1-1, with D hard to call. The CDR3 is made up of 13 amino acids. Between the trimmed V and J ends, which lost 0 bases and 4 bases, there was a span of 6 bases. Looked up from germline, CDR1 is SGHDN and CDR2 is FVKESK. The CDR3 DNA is TGTGCCAGCAGCCAAGATCGGAGCACTGAAGCTTTCTTT. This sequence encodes CASSQDRSTEAFF.

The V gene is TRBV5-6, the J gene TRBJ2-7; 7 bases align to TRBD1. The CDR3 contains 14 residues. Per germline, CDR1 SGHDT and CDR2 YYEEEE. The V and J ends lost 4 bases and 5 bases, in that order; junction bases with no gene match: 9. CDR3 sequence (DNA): TGTGCCAGCAGCCGAGGGACAGTACTCGACGAGCAGTACTTC. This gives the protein CASSRGTVLDEQYF. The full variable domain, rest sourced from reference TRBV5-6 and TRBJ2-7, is DAGVTQSPTHLIKTRGQQVTLRCSPKSGHDTVSWYQQALGQGPQFIFQYYEEEERQRGNFPDRFSGHQFPNYSSELNVNALLLGDSALYLCASSRGTVLDEQYFGPGTRLTVT.

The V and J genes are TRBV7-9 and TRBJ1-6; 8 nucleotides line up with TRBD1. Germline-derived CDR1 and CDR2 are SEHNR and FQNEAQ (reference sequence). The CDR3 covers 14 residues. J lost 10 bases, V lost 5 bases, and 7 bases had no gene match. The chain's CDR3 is CASSQGQARSPLHF. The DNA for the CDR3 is TGTGCCAGCAGCCAGGGACAGGCGAGGTCACCCCTCCACTTT.